This T cell receptor beta chain is from a study of Graves' ophthalmopathy and Graves' hyperthyroidism. Stable hyperthyroidism meant no progression to ophthalmopathy within 18 months of follow-up. Recruitment covered hyperthyroidism patients aged 18 to 65 whose new diagnosis was of under 2 months' duration. No donor had other autoimmune disease, uncontrolled infection, pregnancy or lactation. A volume of over 9 ml of fresh peripheral blood supplied the PBMCs. The V end lost 3 bases, the J end lost 5 bases, and 11 bases lay between the germline ends. There are 13 residues in the CDR3. The germline CDR1 and CDR2 sequences are SGHVS and FQNEAQ. Beta-chain TCR CDR3 regions were amplified from RNA transcripts. HTBI primers were employed in first-round RT-PCR, then a second-round multiplex PCR followed. In TCRdb, the multiplex PCR reads were re-called with MiXCR into one record per CDR3 protein. The table includes hundreds of thousands of distinct CDR3 sequences, under 25% detected once.

This TCR derives from a woman younger than 30 with stable Graves' hyperthyroidism. Sequenced material: peripheral blood. The chain uses TRBV7-8 and TRBJ2-7; D remains ambiguous. As DNA, the CDR3 is TGTGCCAGCAGCTTCAACGGGTTCGACGAGCAGTACTTC. Residues: CASSFNGFDEQYF.